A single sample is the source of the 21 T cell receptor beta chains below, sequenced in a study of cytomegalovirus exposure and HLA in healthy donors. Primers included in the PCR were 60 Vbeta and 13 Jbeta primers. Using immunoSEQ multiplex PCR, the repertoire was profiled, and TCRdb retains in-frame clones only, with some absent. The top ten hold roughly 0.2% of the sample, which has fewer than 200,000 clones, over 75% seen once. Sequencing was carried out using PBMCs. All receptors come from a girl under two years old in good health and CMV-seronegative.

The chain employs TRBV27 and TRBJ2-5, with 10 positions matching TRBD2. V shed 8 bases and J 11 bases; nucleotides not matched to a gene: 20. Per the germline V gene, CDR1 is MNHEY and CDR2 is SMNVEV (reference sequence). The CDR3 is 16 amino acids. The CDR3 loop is CASSLLKREGLREQYF. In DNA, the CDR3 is TGTGCCAGCTCCCTCTTGAAGCGGGAGGGCCTTAGGGAGCAGTACTTC.

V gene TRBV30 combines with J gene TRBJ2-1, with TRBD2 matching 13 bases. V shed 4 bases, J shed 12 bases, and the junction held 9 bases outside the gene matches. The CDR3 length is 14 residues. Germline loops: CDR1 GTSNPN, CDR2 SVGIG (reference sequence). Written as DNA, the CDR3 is TGTGCCTGGAAACTAGCGGGAGGGTCGGACGTGCAGTTCTTC. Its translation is CAWKLAGGSDVQFF. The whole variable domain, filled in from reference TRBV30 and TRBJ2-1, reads SQTIHQWPATLVQPVGSPLSLECTVEGTSNPNLYWYRQAAGRGLQLLFYSVGIGQISSEVPQNLSASRPQDRQFILSSKKLLLSDSGFYLCAWKLAGGSDVQFFGPGTRLTVL.

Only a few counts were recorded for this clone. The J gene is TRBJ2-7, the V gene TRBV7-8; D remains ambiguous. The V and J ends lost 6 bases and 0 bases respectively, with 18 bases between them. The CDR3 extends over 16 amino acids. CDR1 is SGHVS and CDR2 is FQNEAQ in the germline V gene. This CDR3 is CASSPEDSWSSYEQYF. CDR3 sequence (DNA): TGTGCCAGCAGTCCCGAGGATAGTTGGTCCTCCTACGAGCAGTACTTC.

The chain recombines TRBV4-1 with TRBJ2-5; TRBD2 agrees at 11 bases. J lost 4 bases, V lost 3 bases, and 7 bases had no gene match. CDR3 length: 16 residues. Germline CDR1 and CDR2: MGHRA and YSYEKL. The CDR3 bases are TGCGCCAGCAGCCATTTCTCCGGACTAGCGGGAGAGACCCAGTACTTC. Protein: CASSHFSGLAGETQYF.

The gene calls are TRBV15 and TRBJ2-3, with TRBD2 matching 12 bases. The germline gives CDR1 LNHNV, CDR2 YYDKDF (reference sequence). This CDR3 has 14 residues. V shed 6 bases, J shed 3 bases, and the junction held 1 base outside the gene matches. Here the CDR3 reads CATRTSGRTDTQYF. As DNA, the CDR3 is TGTGCCACCAGGACTAGCGGGAGAACAGATACGCAGTATTTT.

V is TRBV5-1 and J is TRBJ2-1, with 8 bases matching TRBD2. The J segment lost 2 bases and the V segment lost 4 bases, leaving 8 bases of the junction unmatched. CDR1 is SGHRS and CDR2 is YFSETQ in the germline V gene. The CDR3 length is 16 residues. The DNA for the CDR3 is TGCGCCAGCAGCCTCCTTCCGCGGGGGGCCTACAATGAGCAGTTCTTC. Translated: CASSLLPRGAYNEQFF.

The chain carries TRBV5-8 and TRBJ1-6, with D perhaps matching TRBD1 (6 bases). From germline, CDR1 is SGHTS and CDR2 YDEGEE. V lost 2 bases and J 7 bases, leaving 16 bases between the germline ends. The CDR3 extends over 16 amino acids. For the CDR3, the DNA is TGTGCCAGCAGCTTCGCGGGGGGCCGGGGCAATTCACCCCTCCACTTT. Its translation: CASSFAGGRGNSPLHF.

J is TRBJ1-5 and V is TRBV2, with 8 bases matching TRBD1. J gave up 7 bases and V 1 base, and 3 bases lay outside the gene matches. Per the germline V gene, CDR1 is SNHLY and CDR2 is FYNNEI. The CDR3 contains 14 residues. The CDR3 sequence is CASSEDRGRQPQHF. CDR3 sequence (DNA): TGTGCCAGCAGTGAAGACAGGGGGAGGCAGCCCCAGCATTTT. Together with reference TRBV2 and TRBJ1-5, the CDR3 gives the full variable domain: EPEVTQTPSHQVTQMGQEVILRCVPISNHLYFYWYRQILGQKVEFLVSFYNNEISEKSEIFDDQFSVERPDGSNFTLKIRSTKLEDSAMYFCASSEDRGRQPQHFGDGTRLSIL.

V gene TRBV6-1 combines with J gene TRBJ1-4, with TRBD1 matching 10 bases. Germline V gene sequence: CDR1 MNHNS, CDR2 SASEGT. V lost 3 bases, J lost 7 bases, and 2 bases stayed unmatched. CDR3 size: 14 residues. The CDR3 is CASSETGGREKLFF. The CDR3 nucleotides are TGTGCCAGCAGTGAGACAGGGGGCCGTGAAAAACTGTTTTTT.

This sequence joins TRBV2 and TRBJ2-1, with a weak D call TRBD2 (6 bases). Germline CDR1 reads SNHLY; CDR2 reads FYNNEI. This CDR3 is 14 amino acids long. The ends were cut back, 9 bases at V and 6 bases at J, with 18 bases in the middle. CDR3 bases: TGTGCCAGTCGTAAATATAGCGGAGGCAATGAGCAGTTCTTC. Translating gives CASRKYSGGNEQFF.

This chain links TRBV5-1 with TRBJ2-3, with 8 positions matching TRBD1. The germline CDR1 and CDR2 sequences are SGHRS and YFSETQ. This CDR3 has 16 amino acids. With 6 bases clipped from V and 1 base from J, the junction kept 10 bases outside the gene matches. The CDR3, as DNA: TGCGCCAGCACCTCCCAACCGGGACAGGGCACAGATACGCAGTATTTT. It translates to CASTSQPGQGTDTQYF.

The CDR3 sequence: CATGGAGATRTDTQYF. The CDR3 DNA reads as TGTGCCACCGGTGGCGCGGGAGCTACGCGGACAGATACGCAGTATTTT. V and J are TRBV10-3 and TRBJ2-3, with TRBD2 matching 7 bases. The CDR3 is made up of 16 amino acids. Germline CDR1 is ENHRY and CDR2 is SYGVKD. V shed 10 bases, J shed 3 bases, and the junction held 16 bases outside the gene matches.

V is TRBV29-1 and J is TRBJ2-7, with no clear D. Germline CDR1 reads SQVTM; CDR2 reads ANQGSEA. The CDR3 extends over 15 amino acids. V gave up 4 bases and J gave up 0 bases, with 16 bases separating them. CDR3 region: CSVGFLADSSYEQYF. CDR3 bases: TGCAGCGTTGGATTCTTGGCGGATAGCTCCTACGAGCAGTACTTC.

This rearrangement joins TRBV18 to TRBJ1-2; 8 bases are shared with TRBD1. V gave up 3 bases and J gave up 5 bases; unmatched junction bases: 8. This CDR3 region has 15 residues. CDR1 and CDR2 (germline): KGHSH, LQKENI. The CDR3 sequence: CASSPPDRDGYGYTF. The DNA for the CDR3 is TGTGCCAGCTCACCCCCGGACAGGGATGGATATGGCTACACCTTC.

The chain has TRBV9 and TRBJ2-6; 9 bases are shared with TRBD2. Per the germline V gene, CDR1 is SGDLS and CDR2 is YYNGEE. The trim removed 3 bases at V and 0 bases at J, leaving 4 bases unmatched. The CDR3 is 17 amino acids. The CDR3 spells CASSDNSGGSGANVLTF. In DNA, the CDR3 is TGTGCCAGCAGCGATAATAGCGGGGGCTCTGGGGCCAACGTCCTGACTTTC.

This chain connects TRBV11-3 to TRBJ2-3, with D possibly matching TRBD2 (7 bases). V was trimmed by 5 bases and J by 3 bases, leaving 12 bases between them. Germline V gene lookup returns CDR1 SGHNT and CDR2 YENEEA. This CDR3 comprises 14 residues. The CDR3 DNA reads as TGTGCCAGCAGCGCGAGGGGGGGTACAGATACGCAGTATTTT. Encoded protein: CASSARGGTDTQYF.

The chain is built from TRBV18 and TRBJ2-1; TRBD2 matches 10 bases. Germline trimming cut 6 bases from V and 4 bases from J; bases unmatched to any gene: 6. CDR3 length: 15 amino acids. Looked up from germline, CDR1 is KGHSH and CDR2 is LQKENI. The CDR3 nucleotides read TGTGCCAGCTCTTACGGGACTAGCGTTTACAATGAGCAGTTCTTC. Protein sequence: CASSYGTSVYNEQFF.

The CDR3 bases are TGTGCCAGCAGCAAACAGGACTATGGCTACACCTTC. Protein: CASSKQDYGYTF. The chain employs TRBV7-9 and TRBJ1-2, with a possible D match to TRBD1 (5 bases). CDR1 is SEHNR and CDR2 is FQNEAQ in the germline V gene (reference sequence). This CDR3 is 12 amino acids long. Trimming removed 5 bases at V and 3 bases at J, with 7 bases between.

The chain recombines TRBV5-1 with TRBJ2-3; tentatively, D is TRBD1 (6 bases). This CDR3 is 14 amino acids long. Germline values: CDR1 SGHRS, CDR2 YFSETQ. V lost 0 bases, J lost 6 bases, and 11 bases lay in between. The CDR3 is CASSLDNREDTQYF. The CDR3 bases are TGCGCCAGCAGCTTGGACAACAGGGAGGATACGCAGTATTTT.

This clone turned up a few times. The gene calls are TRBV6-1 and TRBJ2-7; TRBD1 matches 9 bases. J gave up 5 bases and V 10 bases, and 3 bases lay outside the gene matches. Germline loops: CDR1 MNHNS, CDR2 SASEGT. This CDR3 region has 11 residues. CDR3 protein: CANGQGNEQYF. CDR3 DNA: TGTGCCAACGGACAGGGGAACGAGCAGTACTTC.

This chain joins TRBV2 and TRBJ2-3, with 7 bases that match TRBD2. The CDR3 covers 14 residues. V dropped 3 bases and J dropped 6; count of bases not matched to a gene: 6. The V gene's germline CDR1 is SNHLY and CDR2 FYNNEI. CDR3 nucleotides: TGTGCCAGCAGTGATCGGGGGAGGGAGGATACGCAGTATTTT. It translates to CASSDRGREDTQYF.